The sequence of this T cell receptor beta chain was determined in a study of vaccination and CD4 T cells after COVID-19 (dated by TCRdb to between 2021 and 2023). At the level of the whole study: Every convalescent patient had a positive nasal swab PCR test for SARS-CoV-2, with mild disease in nine patients and severe disease in one. The convalescent cohort comprised six males and four females, including two Hispanic individuals, seven Caucasians, two Asians and one multiracial person. Participants received two doses of either the Pfizer-BioNTech BNT162b2 vaccine (n=8) or the Moderna mRNA-1273 vaccine (n=2). Post-COVID blood samples from convalescent patients were collected a median of around 100 days after diagnosis, with a range of about 35 to 161 days. Post-vaccine blood samples were obtained a median of about 77 days after the second vaccine dose, with a range of roughly 14 to 241 days. A few convalescent patients gave samples both early after vaccination (day 14) and late after vaccination (days 161 to 241). Overlapping spike peptide pools from SARS-CoV-2 and from the common cold coronaviruses HCoV-NL63, HCoV-OC43 and HCoV-229E were used as culture stimuli. Control cultures used a CEFX viral epitope pool as positive control, an HIV-1 Nef peptide pool as negative control, or no peptide. The spike-specific CD4+ TCR repertoire was compared before and after mRNA vaccination in around ten COVID-19 convalescent patients and a handful of infection-naive healthy vaccine recipients.

This clonotype was detected only a few times. The antigen it recognizes is unknown. It has no much larger one-base neighbor in the sample; base qualities were not kept. Sample time point, as interpreted from the label and publication: late sampling 161 to 241 days after vaccination in a few convalescent patients. The sample's treatment or condition label is to be understood as: approximately 11-day PBMC culture with coronavirus spike peptide pools or control peptides (ViraFEST assay). The ViraFEST assay was used in the study, in which antigen-specific T cells were expanded with peptide pools and expanded clonotypes were subsequently identified by TCR sequencing. The positive SARS-CoV-2 PCR tests of the convalescent patients were dated from March to December 2020, before the Alpha, Beta and Delta variants emerged in the United States. Each well held approximately 2 million PBMCs cultured in IMDM containing approximately 5% human AB serum and approximately 9.4 IU/ml IL-2, with 8 to 10 ug/ml peptide pools added. Half of the culture medium was replaced with fresh IL-2-containing medium on days 3 and 7. After approximately eleven days of culture, CD4+ T cells were isolated by negative selection with the EasySep CD4+ T cell isolation kit. Ficoll-Paque Plus gradient centrifugation was used to isolate PBMCs from whole blood, and the isolated PBMCs were then either used fresh or cryopreserved at -140C. Triplicate wells were generally used for each culture condition.

Broad study findings and their caveats: In convalescent patients, nearly all vaccine-specific clones (304 of 307) were found to be mono-reactive for SARS-CoV-2 spike rather than cross-reactive with common cold coronaviruses. Among convalescent patients, a median around 83% of the SARS-CoV-2-reactive clones seen after vaccination appeared only after vaccination, which suggests priming specific to the vaccine. Although the median number of SARS-CoV-2-reactive clonotypes went up from 21 after infection to 35 to 40 after vaccination, the increase was not significant. Relatively few convalescent patients were included in the study, and early timepoints after natural infection were not analyzed.

The CDR3 runs 17 amino acids, cysteine and phenylalanine included. This entry keeps only the CDR3 DNA: 51 bases, framed from base 1. For CDR1 and CDR2, the germline V gene (reference sequence) lists MNHEY and SMNVEV. Relative to germline, V is missing 6 bases and J is missing 4 bases, with 13 bases of the junction outside any gene match. To prepare the library, PCR was applied. DNA from cultured CD4+ T cells was subjected to TCR sequencing with the Oncomine TCR Beta short-read assay at the Johns Hopkins FTIC core. Genomic DNA was extracted from the cultured CD4+ T cells with the QIAamp micro DNA kit. Oncomine TCR Beta libraries made from cultured CD4+ T cells were pooled using unique dual indexes and sequenced on an Illumina iSeq 100. Per the original workflow: Non-productive sequences were removed, and CDR3s that did not start with C, did not end with F or W, or were shorter than 7 amino acids were discarded. Antigen-specific clonotypes were identified with the MANAFEST web application by comparing peptide-stimulated wells with reference and other culture wells. For a clone to be called positive, the clone needed an FDR below 0.05, an odds ratio above 5, and a productive frequency above 0.1% in at least two of three replicate wells. Clonotypes that were significantly expanded in both SARS-CoV-2 spike wells and at least one common cold coronavirus spike condition were defined as cross-reactive. CDR3 homology was assessed with Levenshtein distances (stringdist) and unrooted phylogenetic trees (ape) in R version 3.6.1. In TCRdb, the public reads were trimmed at Q25 with fastp and aligned with MiXCR, with productive beta chains retained. For every CDR3 protein sequence, its rows merge into one entry that carries the most common genes and DNA. The V and J calls come from TCRdb's annotation, not from the publication. The sample records 15,000 to 20,000 distinct CDR3 sequences, less than 60% of which are singletons. The top ten hold about a fifth of the sample.

Sample: CD4+ T cells from blood, cultured in vitro, taken about 7 months after SARS-CoV-2 vaccination. The receptor comes from a human donor who had recovered from COVID-19. Recombination joined TRBV27 with TRBJ1-1, with 11 middle bases fitting TRBD1. In nucleotide form, the sequence is TGTGCCAGCAGACTAGGGGGACAGGGGGTTCGCGGCACTGAAGCTTTCTTT. Its protein is CASRLGGQGVRGTEAFF.